This entry lists 28 T cell receptor beta chains sequenced from one sample in a study of CD8+ T cells in alopecia areata. RNA, once extracted, was reverse transcribed into cDNA for use as the sequencing template. Data came from immunoSEQ multiplex PCR; TCRdb stores just in-frame clones and leaves some out. Of around 250,000 clones in the sample, roughly two thirds were seen once. Sequencing used CD4+ T cells sorted from blood, obtained at week 0. The origin of the receptors is a human donor with alopecia areata.

The rearrangement joins TRBV30 to TRBJ1-2; D unresolved. The germline gives CDR1 GTSNPN, CDR2 SVGIG (reference sequence). This CDR3 has 16 residues. V shed 0 bases and J shed 6 bases, with 20 bases lying between them. Here the CDR3 DNA reads TGTGCCTGGAGTGTACGGCCCTTACCGGCAGACGATGGCTACACCTTC. This translates into CAWSVRPLPADDGYTF.

The rearrangement joins TRBV2 to TRBJ2-2; D remains ambiguous. The V end was cut by 6 bases, the J end by 5 bases, with 10 bases between. The CDR3 consists of 13 residues. From germline, CDR1 is SNHLY and CDR2 FYNNEI. The CDR3 here is CASRTTTTGELFF. The CDR3 DNA reads TGTGCCAGCAGAACGACCACTACCGGGGAGCTGTTTTTT.

The V call is TRBV6-6, the J call TRBJ2-5; no clear D gene. Trimming pared 5 bases from V and 10 bases from J, leaving 11 bases between. The CDR3 spans 11 residues. From germline, CDR1 is MNHNY and CDR2 SVGAGI (reference sequence). The CDR3 DNA follows: TGTGCCAGCAGTCTCCGCTGGGACCAGTACTTC. This translates into CASSLRWDQYF.

The DNA of the CDR3 is TGCGCCAGCAGCCACTTCCCAGGGGTCTTCGAGCAGTACTTC. It encodes CASSHFPGVFEQYF. The chain employs TRBV4-3 and TRBJ2-7, with D possibly TRBD1 on 6 matching bases. Germline V gives CDR1 LGHNA, CDR2 YSLEER. CDR3 length: 14 amino acids. V was shortened by 3 bases and J by 6 bases, with 15 bases between the two germline ends.

The rearrangement links TRBV29-1 to TRBJ1-1; TRBD1 matches 7 bases. V lost 3 bases and J lost 2; bases outside the gene matches: 3. The germline gives CDR1 SQVTM, CDR2 ANQGSEA. The CDR3 runs to 13 residues. CDR3: CSVERDSNTEAFF. As DNA, the CDR3 is TGCAGCGTTGAGAGGGACAGCAACACTGAAGCTTTCTTT.

The chain is built from TRBV29-1 and TRBJ1-1; 10 nucleotides line up with TRBD1. CDR1 is SQVTM and CDR2 is ANQGSEA in the germline V gene. V lost 3 bases, J lost 5 bases, and 3 bases stayed unmatched. CDR3 length: 13 residues. The CDR3 nucleotides are TGCAGCGTTGATGGACAGGGGGGGACTGAAGCTTTCTTT. This encodes CSVDGQGGTEAFF.

This sequence joins TRBV27 and TRBJ2-3; no firm D call. Between the trimmed V and J ends, which lost 3 bases and 2 bases, there was a span of 6 bases. The CDR3 extends over 13 amino acids. Germline V gene data show CDR1 as MNHEY and CDR2 as SMNVEV (reference sequence). DNA for the CDR3: TGTGCCAGCAGTTTCTTCAACACAGATACGCAGTATTTT. It encodes CASSFFNTDTQYF.

The CDR3 is CASSPGQGRVTNTEAFF. For the CDR3, the DNA is TGTGCCAGCTCCCCGGGGCAGGGGAGAGTAACTAACACTGAAGCTTTCTTT. This rearrangement joins TRBV18 to TRBJ1-1; tentative D call: TRBD1 (6 bases). The CDR3 consists of 17 residues. The V end was cut by 6 bases, the J end by 2 bases, with 22 bases between. Germline V lookup: CDR1 KGHSH, CDR2 LQKENI.

The CDR3 loop is CSVGGRAEAFF. In nucleotides, the CDR3 is TGCAGCGTTGGGGGGAGGGCTGAAGCTTTCTTT. The chain employs TRBV29-1 and TRBJ1-1, with D tentatively TRBD1 (5 bases). The V and J ends lost 4 bases and 6 bases respectively, with 9 bases between them. This CDR3 region has 11 residues. Germline assignment: CDR1 SQVTM and CDR2 ANQGSEA.

This clone is a singleton in its sample. The chain links TRBV7-9 to TRBJ2-3; D call uncertain. The germline gives CDR1 SEHNR, CDR2 FQNEAQ (reference sequence). This CDR3 is built from 14 residues. With 1 base removed from V and 0 bases from J, the gap between germline ends came to 5 bases. This chain's CDR3 is CASSLGMSTDTQYF. CDR3 nucleotides: TGTGCCAGCAGCTTAGGGATGAGCACAGATACGCAGTATTTT.

The chain is built from TRBV7-9 and TRBJ2-2; D not certain. Germline values: CDR1 SEHNR, CDR2 FQNEAQ (reference sequence). The CDR3 totals 11 residues. V was cut by 8 bases and J by 6 bases, with 7 bases left in between. CDR3 region: CASFDPGELFF. CDR3 DNA sequence: TGTGCCAGCTTCGACCCCGGGGAGCTGTTTTTT.

The chain has TRBV5-1 and TRBJ2-7, with 7 bases lining up with TRBD1. The V segment lost 4 bases and the J segment 7 bases; nucleotides outside the gene matches: 11. Germline V gene lookup returns CDR1 SGHRS and CDR2 YFSETQ. The CDR3 is 14 amino acids. CDR3 amino acids: CASSHRQGLREQYF. The CDR3 nucleotides are TGCGCCAGCAGCCATAGACAGGGCCTGAGAGAGCAGTACTTC.

The table lists this clone with a count of one. The chain uses TRBV11-2 and TRBJ1-6; D might be TRBD1 (6 bases). Germline V gene data show CDR1 as SGHAT and CDR2 as FQNNGV. V lost 2 bases to trimming and J lost 10 bases, with 12 bases between them. CDR3 length: 14 amino acids. DNA of the CDR3: TGTGCCAGCAGCTTAATGGGAGGGGGATCACCCCTCCACTTT. This codes for CASSLMGGGSPLHF. The full variable domain, with the rest looked up from reference TRBV11-2 and TRBJ1-6, is EAGVAQSPRYKIIEKRQSVAFWCNPISGHATLYWYQQILGQGPKLLIQFQNNGVVDDSQLPKDRFSAERLKGVDSTLKIQPAKLEDSAVYLCASSLMGGGSPLHFGNGTRLTVT.

J is TRBJ2-2 and V is TRBV6-5; D is unclear. Per germline, CDR1 MNHEY and CDR2 SVGAGI. CDR3 length equals 14 residues. V was clipped by 5 bases and J by 5 bases, with 12 bases between them. CDR3 coding DNA: TGTGCCAGCAGTCGCCTCCTGCCAACCGGGGAGCTGTTTTTT. This translates into CASSRLLPTGELFF.

This chain joins TRBV15 and TRBJ2-7; the match to TRBD1 covers 7 bases. Germline values: CDR1 LNHNV, CDR2 YYDKDF (reference sequence). Trimming at V came to 4 bases and at J to 5 bases, leaving 11 bases not matched to a gene. This CDR3 comprises 15 residues. The CDR3 DNA follows: TGTGCCACCAGCACACCGGGACAGTTACTCCACGAGCAGTACTTC. Translating gives CATSTPGQLLHEQYF.

This chain connects TRBV29-1 to TRBJ2-5; 7 bases are a match to TRBD1. Unmatched junction bases numbered 5, after V lost 7 bases and J lost 3 bases. Germline CDR1 reads SQVTM; CDR2 reads ANQGSEA. This CDR3 spans 12 amino acids. The DNA of the CDR3 is TGCAGCGCCAACAGGGGAGAAGAGACCCAGTACTTC. Its translation is CSANRGEETQYF.

V gene TRBV27 combines with J gene TRBJ2-7; D not resolved. The CDR3 is made up of 13 amino acids. The V gene's germline CDR1 is MNHEY and CDR2 SMNVEV (reference sequence). V was clipped by 3 bases and J by 2 bases, with 8 bases between them. CDR3 sequence (DNA): TGTGCCAGCAGTTTTGACAAAACCTACGAGCAGTACTTC. It encodes CASSFDKTYEQYF.

The V gene is TRBV6-5, the J gene TRBJ1-2; 12 bases map to TRBD1. Germline V CDR1 and CDR2: MNHEY, SVGAGI. J lost 6 bases, V lost 6 bases, and 8 bases had no gene match. This CDR3 contains 15 residues. The CDR3, as DNA: TGTGCCAGCAGACTACGGGACAGGGGGCGAGATGGCTACACCTTC. This encodes CASRLRDRGRDGYTF.

As regards this clone: An end of the junction differs from the germline gene, which may be a read error. The CDR3 DNA sequence: TGTGCTAGCAGCCCATCGGGACTAGCAGACAATGAGCAGTTCTTC. Encoded protein: CASSPSGLADNEQFF. V and J are TRBV7-7 and TRBJ2-1, with 9 bases lining up with TRBD2. The CDR3 sequence is 15 residues long. The germline CDR1 and CDR2 sequences are SSHAT and FNYEAQ (reference sequence).

The rearrangement joins TRBV19 to TRBJ1-2; tentatively, D is TRBD1 (5 bases). Germline-derived CDR1 and CDR2 are LNHDA and SQIVND (reference sequence). V was trimmed by 7 bases and J by 6 bases, leaving 9 bases between them. CDR3 length: 11 amino acids. The CDR3 nucleotides are TGTGCCAGTACCGGGACTCATGGCTACACCTTC. It codes for CASTGTHGYTF.

The rearrangement joins TRBV29-1 to TRBJ2-7; TRBD1 agrees at 8 bases. Per germline, CDR1 SQVTM and CDR2 ANQGSEA. J lost 2 bases, V lost 7 bases, and 7 bases had no gene match. CDR3 length: 13 residues. The CDR3 DNA is TGCAGCGCACAGACAGGGGCCCCCTACGAGCAGTACTTC. This translates into CSAQTGAPYEQYF.

The chain combines TRBV2 with TRBJ2-1, with 8 positions matching TRBD2. The CDR3 loop spans 12 amino acids. Trimming took 11 bases from V and 5 from J; bases not matched to a gene: 5. Germline V gives CDR1 SNHLY, CDR2 FYNNEI. The CDR3, as DNA: TGTGCCCGGGGGGGCGTGAACAATGAGCAGTTCTTC. Translation gives CARGGVNNEQFF.

The chain combines TRBV6-6 with TRBJ2-7; D not resolved. Germline V gene sequence: CDR1 MNHNY, CDR2 SVGAGI (reference sequence). This CDR3 has 14 residues. V was shortened by 6 bases and J by 4 bases, with 16 bases between the two germline ends. This CDR3 is CASRGMSVVYEQYF. CDR3 bases: TGTGCCAGCAGAGGAATGAGCGTAGTTTACGAGCAGTACTTC.

This clone was counted between two and nine times. In nucleotides, the CDR3 is TGTGCCAGCAGCAAACTCGGGACTAGCGGGGGCGGGGAGCTGTTTTTT. As protein: CASSKLGTSGGGELFF. V gene TRBV4-2 combines with J gene TRBJ2-2; TRBD2 matches 14 bases. The CDR3 length is 16 residues. Per the germline V gene, CDR1 is LGHNA and CDR2 is YNFKEQ. Trimming took 5 bases from V and 7 from J; bases not matched to a gene: 6.

The chain has TRBV4-1 and TRBJ2-2; 11 bases are shared with TRBD2. CDR3 length: 14 amino acids. The germline V gene encodes CDR1 MGHRA and CDR2 YSYEKL. V shed 4 bases and J 6 bases; nucleotides not matched to a gene: 1. This CDR3 is CASSPLAGAGELFF. The CDR3, as DNA: TGCGCCAGCAGCCCACTAGCGGGGGCCGGGGAGCTGTTTTTT.

DNA for the CDR3: TGTGCCAGCAGCTCCCGACAGGGGAACTCACCCCTCCACTTT. Its protein is CASSSRQGNSPLHF. The chain has TRBV7-6 and TRBJ1-6; 8 positions agree with TRBD1. CDR1 and CDR2 (germline): SGHVS, FNYEAQ. This CDR3 has 14 residues. Germline trimming cut 4 bases from V and 10 bases from J; bases unmatched to any gene: 6.

This chain uses TRBV27 with TRBJ1-2, with D hard to call. The CDR3 has 13 residues. CDR1 and CDR2 (germline): MNHEY, SMNVEV (reference sequence). V was clipped by 6 bases and J by 6 bases, with 14 bases between them. The CDR3 region is CASRRNRGNGYTF. For the CDR3, the DNA is TGTGCCAGCAGACGAAATCGGGGTAATGGCTACACCTTC.

The chain is built from TRBV5-1 and TRBJ2-5; TRBD1 aligns across 8 bases. J lost 1 base, V lost 4 bases, and 9 bases had no gene match. This CDR3 is 16 amino acids long. CDR1 SGHRS and CDR2 YFSETQ come from the germline V gene. The CDR3 is CASSGPTGASQETQYF. Written as DNA, the CDR3 is TGCGCCAGCAGCGGACCGACAGGGGCATCCCAAGAGACCCAGTACTTC.